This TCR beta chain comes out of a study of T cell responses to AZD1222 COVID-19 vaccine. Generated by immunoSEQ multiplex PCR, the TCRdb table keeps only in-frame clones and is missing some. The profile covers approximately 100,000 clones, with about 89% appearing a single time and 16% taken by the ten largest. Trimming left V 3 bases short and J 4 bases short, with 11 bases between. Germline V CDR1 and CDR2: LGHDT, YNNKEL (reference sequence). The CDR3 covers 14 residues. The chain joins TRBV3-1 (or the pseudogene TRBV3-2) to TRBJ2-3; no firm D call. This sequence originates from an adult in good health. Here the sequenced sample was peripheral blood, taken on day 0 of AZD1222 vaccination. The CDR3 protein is CASSHKGSADTQYF. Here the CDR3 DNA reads TGTGCCAGCAGCCATAAGGGTTCGGCAGATACGCAGTATTTT.